These T cell receptor beta chains were read from a single sample in a study of cytomegalovirus exposure and HLA in healthy donors. Data came from immunoSEQ multiplex PCR; TCRdb stores just in-frame clones and leaves some out. The sample consists of some 150,000 clones, over 70% of them appearing once. What was sequenced was PBMCs. These receptors were obtained from a woman in her late teens or twenties in good health and CMV-seronegative. Each CDR3 is given with its conserved first and last residue. D genes are given only for firm matches. The size entry is marked missing in some rows and otherwise reads once, few, many or a size class.

>-|-|TRBV2|TRBJ1-1
CASRGMDPPEAFF
TGTGCCAGCCGGGGGATGGATCCTCCTGAAGCTTTCTTT
>-|TRBD2|TRBV5-1|TRBJ2-1
CASSLTVGGHNEQFF
TGCGCCAGCAGCCTTACGGTGGGAGGGCACAATGAGCAGTTCTTC
>-|-|TRBV28|TRBJ1-3
CASRLTGSSGNTIYF
TGTGCCAGCAGGTTGACAGGTTCCTCTGGAAACACCATATATTTT
>-|TRBD2|TRBV11-3|TRBJ2-1
CASSLDGLAGGRNEQFF
TGTGCCAGCAGCTTAGATGGACTAGCGGGGGGCAGGAATGAGCAGTTCTTC
>-|TRBD2|TRBV5-1|TRBJ2-3
CASSLGTRPHTDTQYF
TGCGCCAGCAGCTTGGGGACTAGGCCCCACACAGATACGCAGTATTTT
>-|TRBD2|TRBV7-6|TRBJ2-5
CASSLLAGAKTQYF
TGTGCCAGCAGCTTACTAGCGGGAGCGAAGACCCAGTACTTC
>few|-|TRBV9|TRBJ2-7
CASSTDPRGGLHEQYF
TGTGCCAGCAGCACAGACCCGAGGGGGGGGCTGCACGAGCAGTACTTC
>-|-|TRBV18|TRBJ1-2
CASSPAGDDYGYTF
TGTGCCAGCTCACCGGCGGGGGACGACTATGGCTACACCTTC
>-|-|TRBV6-5|TRBJ1-4
CASSGGGRNEKLFF
TGTGCCAGCAGTGGGGGGGGAAGGAATGAAAAACTGTTTTTT
>-|-|TRBV13|TRBJ2-2
CASSLRVQADTGELFF
TGTGCCAGCAGCCTCAGGGTCCAGGCCGACACCGGGGAGCTGTTTTTT
>few|-|TRBV27|TRBJ2-1
CASRPPGAFNEQFF
TGTGCCAGCAGGCCGCCCGGAGCTTTCAATGAGCAGTTCTTC
>-|-|TRBV28|TRBJ2-7
CASRRDLSYEQYF
TGTGCCAGCAGGCGGGACCTCTCCTACGAGCAGTACTTC
>-|TRBD2|TRBV30|TRBJ2-7
CAWKLAGAAAQYF
TGTGCCTGGAAGCTAGCGGGGGCTGCGGCGCAGTACTTC
>-|TRBD1|TRBV7-9|TRBJ1-3
CSSSLGQGGYSGNTIYF
TGTTCCAGCAGCTTGGGACAGGGGGGTTACTCTGGAAACACCATATATTTT
>few|-|TRBV30|TRBJ1-5
CAWSRDSNQPQHF
TGTGCCTGGAGTCGGGATAGCAATCAGCCCCAGCATTTT
>-|-|TRBV6-1|TRBJ1-1
CASSGQFENTEAFF
TGTGCCAGCAGTGGACAGTTCGAGAACACTGAAGCTTTCTTT
>-|-|TRBV19|TRBJ2-7
CASSMGRPGQGIGQYF
TGTGCCAGTAGTATGGGCCGACCGGGACAAGGAATCGGGCAGTACTTC
>-|-|TRBV5-5|TRBJ2-1
CASSLGEYNEQFF
TGTGCCAGCAGCTTGGGAGAATACAATGAGCAGTTCTTC
>few|TRBD1|TRBV4-1|TRBJ2-7
CASSQSPGQAISYEQYF
TGCGCCAGCAGCCAATCCCCGGGACAGGCTATCTCCTACGAGCAGTACTTC
>-|-|TRBV27|TRBJ2-1
CASSTYSLPYNEQFF
TGTGCCAGCAGCACTTACAGTCTACCCTACAATGAGCAGTTCTTC
>-|TRBD2|TRBV30|TRBJ2-3
CAYQLAESTDTQYF
TGTGCCTATCAGCTAGCGGAAAGCACAGATACGCAGTATTTT
>few|-|TRBV30|TRBJ1-4
CAWNLRGATNEKLFF
TGTGCCTGGAACCTCCGGGGTGCAACTAATGAAAAACTGTTTTTT
>-|TRBD2|TRBV30|TRBJ2-5
CAYSLAALRTQYF
TGTGCCTACTCACTAGCGGCGCTGAGGACCCAGTACTTC
>-|TRBD1|TRBV7-8|TRBJ1-2
CASSLFGGQGIGYGYTF
TGTGCCAGCAGCTTATTCGGGGGACAGGGGATCGGATATGGCTACACCTTC
>-|TRBD1|TRBV25-1|TRBJ1-1
CASTKGGRANTEAFF
TGTGCCAGCACCAAAGGGGGCAGAGCGAACACTGAAGCTTTCTTT
>few|TRBD1|TRBV4-2|TRBJ1-2
CASSQDVTGTSGYTF
TGTGCCAGCAGCCAAGATGTGACAGGGACTAGTGGCTACACCTTC
>-|-|TRBV5-6|TRBJ1-2
CASSLDRGIPGYTF
TGTGCCAGCAGCTTGGACCGAGGGATCCCTGGCTACACCTTC
>-|-|TRBV7-8|TRBJ1-2
CASSLVPESSYGYTF
TGTGCCAGCAGCTTAGTCCCAGAATCTAGCTATGGCTACACCTTC
>-|TRBD1|TRBV7-2|TRBJ2-7
CASSWAGTGSYEQYF
TGTGCCAGCAGCTGGGCAGGGACAGGGTCCTACGAGCAGTACTTC
>-|-|TRBV13|TRBJ1-2
CASSLGSDTYGYTF
TGTGCCAGCAGCTTAGGCTCAGACACCTATGGCTACACCTTC
>-|-|TRBV10-3|TRBJ2-7
CAITPTSPHEQYF
TGTGCCATCACTCCGACAAGCCCCCACGAGCAGTACTTC
>-|-|TRBV6-5|TRBJ2-3
CASSSGSSTDTQYF
TGTGCCAGCAGCTCCGGGAGCAGCACAGATACGCAGTATTTT
>-|TRBD2|TRBV6-6|TRBJ2-3
CASRLAGGAPTDTQYF
TGTGCCAGCAGGCTGGCGGGGGGGGCCCCCACAGATACGCAGTATTTT
>-|TRBD1|TRBV28|TRBJ1-3
CASSPSGTGPYTIYF
TGTGCCAGCAGCCCCTCCGGGACAGGGCCCTACACCATATATTTT
>-|-|TRBV12-5|TRBJ1-5
CASGRDNQPQHF
TGTGCTAGTGGTAGAGACAATCAGCCCCAGCATTTT
>-|-|TRBV29-1|TRBJ1-4
CSADSGPGGEKLFF
TGCAGCGCCGACTCCGGGCCGGGGGGTGAAAAACTGTTTTTT
>-|-|TRBV13|TRBJ1-5
CASSFSGRRDQPQHF
TGTGCCAGCAGCTTCTCCGGGAGGAGGGATCAGCCCCAGCATTTT
>once|-|TRBV27|TRBJ2-3
CASSSQGMLNSATQYF
TGTGCCAGCAGTTCCCAGGGGATGCTGAATTCGGCTACGCAGTATTTT
>-|-|TRBV6-5|TRBJ1-1
CASNKGESTFF
TGTGCCAGCAATAAGGGGGAGAGCACTTTCTTT
>-|-|TRBV6-5|TRBJ1-1
CASSTGLMNTEAFF
TGTGCCAGCAGTACAGGCCTAATGAACACTGAAGCTTTCTTT
>once|TRBD1|TRBV7-2|TRBJ2-7
CASSPKSGQGYEQYF
TGTGCCAGCAGCCCAAAGTCGGGACAGGGCTACGAGCAGTACTTC
>-|-|TRBV6-1|TRBJ1-5
CASSDKGLVNQPQHF
TGTGCCAGCAGTGATAAGGGACTGGTCAATCAGCCCCAGCATTTT
>-|-|TRBV10-3|TRBJ1-1
CAISVRGAEAFF
TGTGCCATCAGTGTTAGGGGCGCTGAAGCTTTCTTT
>-|-|TRBV7-9|TRBJ1-2
CSSSLVEDSYGYTF
TGTTCCAGCAGCTTAGTAGAGGACAGTTATGGCTACACCTTC